This T cell receptor (beta chain) comes out of a study of T cell changes during pregnancy in multiple sclerosis. The CDR3 is made up of 13 amino acids. Germline assignment: CDR1 SGHNT and CDR2 YYREEE (reference sequence). The ends were cut back, 3 bases at V and 0 bases at J, with 6 bases in the middle. Sequencing was performed with immunoSEQ multiplex PCR; in TCRdb, only in-frame clones are kept and a portion is missing. The table shows roughly 100,000 clones, with around nine tenths occurring only once. The starting material was peripheral blood, obtained after pregnancy. The sequence came from a female donor with multiple sclerosis, enrolled in a pregnancy study. This chain links TRBV5-4 with TRBJ1-1; D is ambiguous. In nucleotides, the CDR3 is TGTGCCAGCAGCTACGAGCTGAACACTGAAGCTTTCTTT. This codes for CASSYELNTEAFF.